The rows below give T cell receptor beta chains drawn from one sample of a study of blood T cell repertoires in COVID-19. TCRdb's copy holds only in-frame clones and misses some; the assay was immunoSEQ multiplex PCR. Seen here are hundreds of thousands of clones, around 89% observed once, and the top ten hold around 1.1%. The sample taken for sequencing was PBMCs or T cells enriched from blood (not recorded which). These TCRs come from a man younger than 45 who had recovered from COVID-19. Each CDR3 is given with its conserved first and last residue. D genes are given only for firm matches. Size is omitted from some rows. Given values are once, few, many or a class for expanded clones.

size,V,D,J,CDR3,DNA
.,TRBV29-1,.,TRBJ1-2,CSVEDRDTNYGYTF,TGCAGCGTTGAAGATCGGGATACTAACTATGGCTACACCTTC
.,TRBV9,.,TRBJ1-3,CASSGLAAGNTIYF,TGTGCCAGCAGCGGCCTGGCCGCTGGAAACACCATATATTTT
.,TRBV7-6,.,TRBJ1-1,CASSLVGGGLTEAFF,TGTGCCAGCAGCTTAGTCGGGGGAGGGTTGACGGAAGCTTTCTTT
.,TRBV7-2,.,TRBJ2-3,CASSPGGAASTDTQYF,TGTGCCAGCAGCCCGGGCGGGGCAGCCAGCACAGATACGCAGTATTTT
.,TRBV29-1,.,TRBJ2-7,CSVSPSSYEQYF,TGCAGCGTTAGCCCCTCTTCCTACGAGCAGTACTTC
.,TRBV30,.,TRBJ1-1,CAWSAGKIVGAFF,TGTGCCTGGAGTGCCGGGAAAATTGTCGGAGCTTTCTTT
once,TRBV5-1,.,TRBJ2-7,CATGQCVEQYF,TGCGCCACAGGACAGTGTGTGGAGCAGTACTTC
once,TRBV30,.,TRBJ2-7,CAWTRGGYEQYF,TGTGCCTGGACACGAGGCGGCTACGAGCAGTACTTC
.,TRBV11-2,.,TRBJ2-7,CASSLLGGNEQYF,TGTGCCAGCAGCTTATTAGGGGGTAACGAGCAGTACTTC
.,TRBV19,.,TRBJ2-7,CASSARVGQSYEQYF,TGTGCCAGTAGTGCCAGGGTCGGTCAAAGCTACGAGCAGTACTTC
.,TRBV4-1,.,TRBJ2-1,CASSHRGVVGSDEQFF,TGCGCCAGCAGCCATAGAGGAGTCGTCGGGAGCGATGAGCAGTTCTTC
.,TRBV28,.,TRBJ2-7,CASSPRDSPYEQYF,TGTGCCAGCAGTCCCCGTGACAGTCCCTACGAGCAGTACTTC
many,TRBV7-9,TRBD2,TRBJ2-7,CASSPGTINDEQYF,TGTGCCAGCAGCCCTGGGACTATTAATGACGAGCAGTACTTC
.,TRBV3-1/TRBV3-2,TRBD2,TRBJ2-1,CASSGIAGGNEQFF,TGTGCCAGCAGCGGTATAGCGGGAGGTAATGAGCAGTTCTTC
.,TRBV30,.,TRBJ1-2,CAWSSGGGYTF,TGTGCCTGGAGCTCAGGTGGTGGCTACACCTTC
.,TRBV28,.,TRBJ2-5,CASSPPREAQYF,TGTGCCAGCAGCCCTCCCAGGGAGGCCCAGTACTTC
.,TRBV15,.,TRBJ2-3,CATSRDYYRGTDTQYF,TGTGCCACCAGCAGAGATTACTACCGAGGCACAGATACGCAGTATTTT
.,TRBV7-3,TRBD2,TRBJ2-3,CASSPIAGGSDTQYF,TGTGCCAGCAGTCCAATAGCGGGAGGGTCAGATACGCAGTATTTT
.,TRBV15,.,TRBJ2-7,CATSRDRGEQYF,TGTGCCACCAGCAGAGATCGGGGTGAGCAGTACTTC
once,TRBV3-1/TRBV3-2,.,TRBJ1-1,CASSQAGGGSEAFF,TGTGCCAGCAGCCAAGCGGGGGGAGGATCTGAAGCTTTCTTT
.,TRBV15,.,TRBJ2-3,CATSRQGLGDTQYF,TGTGCCACCAGCAGACAGGGGCTTGGAGATACGCAGTATTTT
.,TRBV14,.,TRBJ1-3,CASSVTVTGNTIYF,TGTGCCAGCAGTGTTACGGTAACTGGAAACACCATATATTTT
.,TRBV24-1,TRBD2,TRBJ2-1,CATSRPSGNGNEQFF,TGTGCCACCAGTCGTCCTAGCGGGAATGGCAATGAGCAGTTCTTC
few,TRBV7-8,.,TRBJ2-7,CASSHFVEDYEQYF,TGTGCCAGCAGCCACTTCGTAGAGGACTACGAGCAGTACTTC
.,TRBV5-1,TRBD1,TRBJ1-1,CASSRRTGNTEAFF,TGCGCCAGCAGCCGAAGGACAGGGAACACTGAAGCTTTCTTT
.,TRBV5-1,TRBD1,TRBJ1-6,CASSPGTGGSPLHF,TGCGCCAGCAGCCCCGGGACAGGGGGCTCACCCCTCCACTTT
.,TRBV5-1,.,TRBJ1-4,CASSLGPQGTNEKLFF,TGCGCCAGCAGCTTGGGCCCACAGGGAACTAATGAAAAACTGTTTTTT
.,TRBV20-1,.,TRBJ2-7,CSASGNEQYF,TGCAGTGCTTCCGGGAACGAGCAGTACTTC
.,TRBV10-3,TRBD2,TRBJ2-1,CAISRGRGLAGGYEQFF,TGTGCCATCAGCCGAGGCCGAGGACTAGCGGGAGGTTATGAGCAGTTCTTC
.,TRBV19,.,TRBJ2-1,CASSIALLREQFF,TGTGCCAGTAGTATAGCCCTCCTCAGGGAGCAGTTCTTC
.,TRBV7-9,.,TRBJ2-1,CASSPGILVPNEQFF,TGTGCCAGCAGCCCCGGGATATTAGTTCCCAATGAGCAGTTCTTC
.,TRBV2,.,TRBJ2-6,CALQGSGANVLTF,TGTGCCTTACAGGGTTCCGGGGCCAACGTCCTGACTTTC
.,TRBV3-1/TRBV3-2,.,TRBJ1-3,CASSQGQGNTIYF,TGTGCCAGCAGCCAAGGACAGGGAAACACCATATATTTT
.,TRBV19,.,TRBJ1-1,CASSNQRLNTEAFF,TGTGCCAGTAGCAACCAGCGCCTCAACACTGAAGCTTTCTTT
.,TRBV7-7,.,TRBJ1-5,CASSLGRPQHF,TGTGCCAGCAGCTTAGGCAGGCCCCAGCATTTT
.,TRBV29-1,.,TRBJ2-1,CSVPEARGALGVSEQFF,TGCAGCGTCCCCGAGGCGCGGGGAGCCCTCGGGGTGAGTGAGCAGTTCTTC
.,TRBV27,.,TRBJ2-1,CASQRAPYNEQFF,TGTGCCAGTCAGCGGGCCCCCTACAATGAGCAGTTCTTC
once,TRBV11-1,TRBD1,TRBJ2-1,CASSYDRDNEQFF,TGTGCCAGCAGCTACGACAGGGATAATGAGCAGTTCTTC
.,TRBV27,.,TRBJ1-6,CASSQGFGSPLHF,TGTGCCAGCAGTCAGGGGTTTGGTTCACCCCTCCACTTT
.,TRBV23-1,.,TRBJ2-5,CASSRRQAGVQETQYF,TGCGCCAGCAGTCGTCGACAGGCGGGAGTTCAAGAGACCCAGTACTTC
.,TRBV14,.,TRBJ1-3,CASSQDVRGVNTIYF,TGTGCCAGCAGCCAAGATGTAAGGGGCGTAAACACCATATATTTT
.,TRBV2,TRBD2,TRBJ2-7,CASSEEISGRAYEQYF,TGTGCCAGCAGTGAAGAGATTAGCGGGAGGGCCTACGAGCAGTACTTC
.,TRBV11-2,TRBD2,TRBJ2-3,CASSFVLAGTDTQYF,TGTGCCAGCAGCTTTGTTCTAGCGGGCACAGATACGCAGTATTTT
.,TRBV4-1,TRBD2,TRBJ2-2,CASSHEGLAGADTGELFF,TGCGCCAGCAGCCACGAAGGACTAGCGGGAGCGGACACCGGGGAGCTGTTTTTT